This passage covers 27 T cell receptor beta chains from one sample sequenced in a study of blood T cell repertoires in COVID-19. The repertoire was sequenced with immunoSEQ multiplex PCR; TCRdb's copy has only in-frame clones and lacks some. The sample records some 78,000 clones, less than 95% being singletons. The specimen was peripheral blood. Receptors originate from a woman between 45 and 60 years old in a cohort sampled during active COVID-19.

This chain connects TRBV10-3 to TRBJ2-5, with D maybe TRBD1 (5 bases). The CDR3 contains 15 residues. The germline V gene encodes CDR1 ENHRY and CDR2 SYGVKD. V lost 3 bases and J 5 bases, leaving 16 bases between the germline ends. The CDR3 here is CAISDDRFKGETQYF. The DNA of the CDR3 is TGTGCCATCAGTGACGACCGCTTCAAGGGGGAGACCCAGTACTTC.

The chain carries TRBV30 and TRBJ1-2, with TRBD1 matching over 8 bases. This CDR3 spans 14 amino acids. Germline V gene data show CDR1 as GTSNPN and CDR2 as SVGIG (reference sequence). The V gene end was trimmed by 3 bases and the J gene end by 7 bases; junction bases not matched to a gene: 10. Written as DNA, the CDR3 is TGTGCCTGGAGATCCGGGGACAGGAGTGCTGGCTACACCTTC. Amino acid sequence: CAWRSGDRSAGYTF.

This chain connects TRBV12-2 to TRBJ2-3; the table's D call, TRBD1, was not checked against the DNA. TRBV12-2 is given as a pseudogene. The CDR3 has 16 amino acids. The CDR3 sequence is CASRFHRQGITDTQYF. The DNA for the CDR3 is TGTGCAAGTCGCTTCCATCGACAGGGGATCACAGATACGCAGTATTTT.

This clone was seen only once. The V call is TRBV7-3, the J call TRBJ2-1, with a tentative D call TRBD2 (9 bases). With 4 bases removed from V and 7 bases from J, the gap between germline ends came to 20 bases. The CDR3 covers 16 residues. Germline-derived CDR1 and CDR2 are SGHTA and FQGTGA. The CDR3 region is CASSSRGREGRNEQFF. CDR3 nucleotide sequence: TGTGCCAGCAGCTCCAGGGGGCGGGAGGGGAGAAATGAGCAGTTCTTC.

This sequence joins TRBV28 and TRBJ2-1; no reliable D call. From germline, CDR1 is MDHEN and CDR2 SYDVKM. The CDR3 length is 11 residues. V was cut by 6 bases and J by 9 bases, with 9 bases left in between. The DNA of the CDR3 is TGTGCCAGCAGATCTCCGGGTGAGCAGTTCTTC. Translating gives CASRSPGEQFF.

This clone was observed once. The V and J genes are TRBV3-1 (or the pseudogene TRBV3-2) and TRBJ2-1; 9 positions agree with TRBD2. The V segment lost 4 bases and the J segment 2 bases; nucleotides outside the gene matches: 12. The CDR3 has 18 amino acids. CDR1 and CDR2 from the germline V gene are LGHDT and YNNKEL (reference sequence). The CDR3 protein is CASSPGLARSSAYNEQFF. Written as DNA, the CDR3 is TGTGCCAGCAGCCCAGGACTAGCGCGTAGTAGCGCCTACAATGAGCAGTTCTTC.

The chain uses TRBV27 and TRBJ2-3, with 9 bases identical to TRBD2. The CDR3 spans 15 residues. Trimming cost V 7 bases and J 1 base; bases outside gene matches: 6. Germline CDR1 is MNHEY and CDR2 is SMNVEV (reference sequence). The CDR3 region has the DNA TGTGCCAGCACCTCTCCTAGCGGGGGCACAGATACGCAGTATTTT. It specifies CASTSPSGGTDTQYF.

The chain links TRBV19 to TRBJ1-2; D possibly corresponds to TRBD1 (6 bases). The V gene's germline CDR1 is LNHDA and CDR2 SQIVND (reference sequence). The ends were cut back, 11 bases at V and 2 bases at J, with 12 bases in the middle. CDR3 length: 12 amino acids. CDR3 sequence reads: CAGSTGNYGYTF. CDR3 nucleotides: TGTGCCGGCTCCACAGGGAACTATGGCTACACCTTC.

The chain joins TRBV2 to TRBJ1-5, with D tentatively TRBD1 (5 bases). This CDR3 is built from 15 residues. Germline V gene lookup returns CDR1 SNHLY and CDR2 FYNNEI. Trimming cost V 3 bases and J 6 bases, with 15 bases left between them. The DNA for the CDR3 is TGTGCCAGCAGTGAGGTCGTAGCCAGGGCTCAGCCCCAGCATTTT. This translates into CASSEVVARAQPQHF.

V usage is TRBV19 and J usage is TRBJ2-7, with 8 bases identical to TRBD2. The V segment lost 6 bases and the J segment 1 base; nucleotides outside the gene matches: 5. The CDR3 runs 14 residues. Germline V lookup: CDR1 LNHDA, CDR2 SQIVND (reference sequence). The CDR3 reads CASSPSGGSYEQYF. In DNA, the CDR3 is TGTGCCAGTAGCCCCAGCGGGGGATCCTACGAGCAGTACTTC.

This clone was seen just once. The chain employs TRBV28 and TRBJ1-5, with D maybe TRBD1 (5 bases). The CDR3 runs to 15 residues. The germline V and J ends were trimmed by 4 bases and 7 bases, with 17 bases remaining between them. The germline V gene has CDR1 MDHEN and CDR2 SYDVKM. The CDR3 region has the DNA TGTGCCAGCAGTTCCCCGACAGAGGCTAGACAGCCCCAGCATTTT. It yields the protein CASSSPTEARQPQHF.

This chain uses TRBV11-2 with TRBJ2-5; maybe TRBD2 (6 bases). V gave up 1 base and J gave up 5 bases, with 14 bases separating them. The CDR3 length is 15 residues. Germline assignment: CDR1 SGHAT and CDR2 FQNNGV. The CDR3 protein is CASSLGQGGRETQYF. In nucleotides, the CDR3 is TGTGCCAGCAGCTTAGGGCAGGGAGGCAGGGAGACCCAGTACTTC.

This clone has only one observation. CDR3 loop: CASSQSGQTNTEAFF. Written as DNA, the CDR3 is TGTGCCAGCAGCCAATCCGGACAGACGAACACTGAAGCTTTCTTT. The gene calls are TRBV3-1 (or the pseudogene TRBV3-2) and TRBJ1-1; D is perhaps TRBD1 (6 bases). Trimming took 2 bases from V and 1 from J, leaving 11 bases between them. There are 15 residues in the CDR3. Looked up from germline, CDR1 is LGHDT and CDR2 is YNNKEL (reference sequence).

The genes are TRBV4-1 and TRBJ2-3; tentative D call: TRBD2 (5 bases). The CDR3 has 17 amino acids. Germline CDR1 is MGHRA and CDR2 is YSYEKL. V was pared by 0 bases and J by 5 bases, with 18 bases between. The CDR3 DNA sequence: TGCGCCAGCAGCCAAGAATCTTCATGGAGCGGTATAGATACGCAGTATTTT. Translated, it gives CASSQESSWSGIDTQYF.

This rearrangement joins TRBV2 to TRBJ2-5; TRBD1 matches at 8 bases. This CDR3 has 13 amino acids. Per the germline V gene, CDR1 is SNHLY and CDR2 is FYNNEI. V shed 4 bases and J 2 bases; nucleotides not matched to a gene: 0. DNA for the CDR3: TGTGCCAGCAGTGGGGACAGGCAAGAGACCCAGTACTTC. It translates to CASSGDRQETQYF.

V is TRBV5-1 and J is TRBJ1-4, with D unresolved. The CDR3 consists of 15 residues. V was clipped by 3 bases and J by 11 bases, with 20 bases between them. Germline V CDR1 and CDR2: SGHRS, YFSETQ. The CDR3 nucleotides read TGCGCCAGCAGCTCCGAAGGAGCCCCTACGGGGAAACTGTTTTTT. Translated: CASSSEGAPTGKLFF.

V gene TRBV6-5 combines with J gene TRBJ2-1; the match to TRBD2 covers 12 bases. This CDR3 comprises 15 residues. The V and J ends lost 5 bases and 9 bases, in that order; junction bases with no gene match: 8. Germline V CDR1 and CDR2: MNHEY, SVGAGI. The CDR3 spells CASSKTSGRSGEQFF. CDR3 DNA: TGTGCCAGCAGTAAGACTAGCGGGAGAAGCGGTGAGCAGTTCTTC.

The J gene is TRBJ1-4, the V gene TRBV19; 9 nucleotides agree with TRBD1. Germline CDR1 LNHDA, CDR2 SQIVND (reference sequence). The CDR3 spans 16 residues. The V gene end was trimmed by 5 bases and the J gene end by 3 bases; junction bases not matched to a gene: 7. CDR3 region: CASSSIQGAANEKLFF. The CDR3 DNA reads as TGTGCCAGTAGTTCGATACAGGGGGCGGCTAATGAAAAACTGTTTTTT.

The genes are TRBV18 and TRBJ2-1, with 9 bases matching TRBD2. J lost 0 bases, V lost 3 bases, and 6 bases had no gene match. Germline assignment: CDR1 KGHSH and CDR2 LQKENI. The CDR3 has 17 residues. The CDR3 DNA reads TGTGCCAGCTCACCGTTTGGTAGCGGGAGCTCCTACAATGAGCAGTTCTTC. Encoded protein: CASSPFGSGSSYNEQFF. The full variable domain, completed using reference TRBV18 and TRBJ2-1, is NAGVMQNPRHLVRRRGQEARLRCSPMKGHSHVYWYRQLPEEGLKFMVYLQKENIIDESGMPKERFSAEFPKEGPSILRIQQVVRGDSAAYFCASSPFGSGSSYNEQFFGPGTRLTVL.

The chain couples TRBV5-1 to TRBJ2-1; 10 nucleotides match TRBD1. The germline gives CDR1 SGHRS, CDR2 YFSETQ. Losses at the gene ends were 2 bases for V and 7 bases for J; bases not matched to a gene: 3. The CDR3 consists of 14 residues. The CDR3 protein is CASSFGTGDNEQFF. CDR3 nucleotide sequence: TGCGCCAGCAGCTTCGGGACAGGGGATAATGAGCAGTTCTTC.

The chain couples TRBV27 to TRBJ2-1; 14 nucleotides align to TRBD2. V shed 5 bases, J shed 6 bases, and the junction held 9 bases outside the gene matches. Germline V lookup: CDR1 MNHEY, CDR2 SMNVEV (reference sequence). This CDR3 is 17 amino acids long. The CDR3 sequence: CASSRPVTSGGGNEQFF. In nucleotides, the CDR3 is TGTGCCAGCAGTCGTCCCGTGACTAGCGGGGGGGGCAATGAGCAGTTCTTC.

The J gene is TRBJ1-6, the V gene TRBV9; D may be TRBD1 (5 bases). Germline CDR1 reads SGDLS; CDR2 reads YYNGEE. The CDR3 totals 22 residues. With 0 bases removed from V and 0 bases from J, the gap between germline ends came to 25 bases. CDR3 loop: CASSVGGWDSTTRSSYNSPLHF. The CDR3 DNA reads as TGTGCCAGCAGCGTAGGGGGGTGGGACTCGACTACCAGAAGCTCCTATAATTCACCCCTCCACTTT.

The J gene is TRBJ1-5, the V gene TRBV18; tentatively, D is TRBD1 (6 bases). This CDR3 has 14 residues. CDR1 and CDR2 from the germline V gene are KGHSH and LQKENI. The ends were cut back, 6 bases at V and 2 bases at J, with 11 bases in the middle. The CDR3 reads CASSPGEGNQPQHF. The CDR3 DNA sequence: TGTGCCAGCTCGCCAGGGGAGGGCAATCAGCCCCAGCATTTT.

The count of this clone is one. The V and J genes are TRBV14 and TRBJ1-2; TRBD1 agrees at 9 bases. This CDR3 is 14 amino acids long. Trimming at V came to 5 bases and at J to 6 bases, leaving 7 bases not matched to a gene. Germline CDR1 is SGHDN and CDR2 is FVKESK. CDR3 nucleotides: TGTGCCAGCAGCTACTCCACAGGGGGCAATGGCTACACCTTC. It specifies CASSYSTGGNGYTF.

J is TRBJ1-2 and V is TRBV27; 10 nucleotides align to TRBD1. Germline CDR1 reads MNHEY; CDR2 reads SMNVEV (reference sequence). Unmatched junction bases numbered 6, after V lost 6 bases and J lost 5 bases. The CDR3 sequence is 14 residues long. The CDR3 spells CASRRTGGSYGYTF. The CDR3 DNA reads TGTGCCAGCAGGAGGACAGGGGGGAGTTATGGCTACACCTTC.

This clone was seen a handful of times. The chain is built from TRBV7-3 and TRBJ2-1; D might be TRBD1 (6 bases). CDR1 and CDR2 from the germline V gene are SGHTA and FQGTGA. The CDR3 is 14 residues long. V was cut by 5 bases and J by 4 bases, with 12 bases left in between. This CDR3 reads CASSLFDRYNEQFF. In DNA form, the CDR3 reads TGTGCCAGCAGCCTTTTCGACAGGTACAATGAGCAGTTCTTC. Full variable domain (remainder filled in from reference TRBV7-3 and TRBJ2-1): GAGVSQTPSNKVTEKGKYVELRCDPISGHTALYWYRQSLGQGPEFLIYFQGTGAADDSGLPNDRFFAVRPEGSVSTLKIQRTERGDSAVYLCASSLFDRYNEQFFGPGTRLTVL.

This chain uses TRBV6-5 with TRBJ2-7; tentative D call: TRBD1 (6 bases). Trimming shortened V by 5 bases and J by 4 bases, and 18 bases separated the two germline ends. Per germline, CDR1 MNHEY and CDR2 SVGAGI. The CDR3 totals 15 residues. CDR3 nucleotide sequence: TGTGCCAGCAGTCGAACCCGGGACACTTTATACGAGCAGTACTTC. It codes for CASSRTRDTLYEQYF.